This is a list of T cell receptor beta chains from one sample in a study of early T cells in non-severe SARS-CoV-2 infection. TCRdb called the 5' RACE reads again in MiXCR, with one record for every CDR3 protein. The data show tens of thousands of distinct CDR3 sequences, 5.6% seen once. The sample was whole blood. The receptors were sampled from an adult who was a healthcare worker with PCR-confirmed SARS-CoV-2 infection or an uninfected control (not recorded which). Each CDR3 is given with its conserved first and last residue. A D gene is named only where the DNA matches it firmly. Rows give clone size only sometimes, using once, few, many, or a class for an expanded clone.

D gene	V gene	clone size	J gene	CDR3 protein	CDR3 DNA
TRBD2	TRBV20-1	.	TRBJ2-7	CSARDGGRAGYEQYF	TGCAGTGCTAGAGATGGCGGGAGGGCCGGGTACGAGCAGTACTTC
.	TRBV20-1	many	TRBJ1-2	CSAFNTRQIYGYTF	TGCAGTGCTTTTAACACCCGACAGATCTATGGCTACACCTTC
.	TRBV6-1	few	TRBJ2-3	CASTERGTFTDTQYF	TGTGCCAGCACTGAAAGGGGGACTTTCACAGATACGCAGTATTTT
TRBD1	TRBV29-1	few	TRBJ1-2	CSVPGQGVNYGYTF	TGCAGCGTCCCCGGACAGGGGGTGAACTATGGCTACACCTTC
.	TRBV6-5	many	TRBJ2-7	CASKIDSLPYEQYF	TGTGCCAGCAAGATCGACAGTTTACCCTACGAGCAGTACTTC
.	TRBV6-5	many	TRBJ1-5	CASSRRGNTNQPQHF	TGTGCCAGCAGCCGGAGGGGAAATACTAATCAGCCCCAGCATTTT
.	TRBV7-2	.	TRBJ1-1	CASSLAMTGPVEAFF	TGTGCCAGCAGCTTAGCGATGACAGGACCAGTTGAAGCTTTCTTT
TRBD1	TRBV5-4	many	TRBJ1-2	CASSLVTGGGDGYTF	TGTGCCAGCAGCTTGGTAACAGGGGGAGGGGATGGCTACACCTTC
.	TRBV6-2/TRBV6-3	many	TRBJ2-7	CASTSKALHRDRYEQYF	TGTGCCAGCACTAGTAAGGCCCTCCACCGGGACCGCTACGAGCAGTACTTC
TRBD1	TRBV9	many	TRBJ1-2	CASSVVGTGFYGYTF	TGTGCCAGCAGCGTAGTGGGGACAGGGTTCTATGGCTACACCTTC
TRBD1	TRBV20-1	.	TRBJ1-6	CSAKDRGNNSPLHF	TGCAGTGCCAAGGACAGGGGAAATAATTCACCCCTCCACTTT
TRBD1	TRBV7-2	many	TRBJ2-7	CASSPDRGLSYEQYF	TGTGCCAGCAGCCCAGACAGGGGACTCTCCTACGAGCAGTACTTC
TRBD2	TRBV10-3	.	TRBJ2-1	CAGGTTGEQFF	TGTGCCGGAGGGACTACGGGTGAGCAGTTCTTC
TRBD1	TRBV9	many	TRBJ2-7	CASSVGGVGQGDDEQYF	TGTGCCAGCAGCGTAGGTGGGGTAGGACAGGGAGACGACGAGCAGTACTTC
.	TRBV18	many	TRBJ1-6	CASSPPTPDSPLHF	TGTGCCAGCTCACCACCGACGCCCGATTCACCCCTCCACTTT
.	TRBV7-9	many	TRBJ2-3	CASSPTLGRLGDTQYF	TGTGCCAGCAGCCCAACCCTAGGGCGCTTGGGAGATACGCAGTATTTT
.	TRBV11-3	many	TRBJ2-7	CASSLDAGDYEQYF	TGTGCCAGCAGCTTAGATGCAGGGGACTACGAGCAGTACTTC
.	TRBV6-6	.	TRBJ2-3	CASAQTSTDTQYF	TGTGCCAGCGCCCAGACTAGCACAGATACGCAGTATTTT
.	TRBV10-2	many	TRBJ1-1	CASTTGPNTEAFF	TGCGCCAGCACGACGGGGCCGAACACTGAAGCTTTCTTT
TRBD2	TRBV5-4	few	TRBJ2-7	CASSLRTAGAREQYF	TGTGCCAGCAGCTTGAGGACAGCGGGAGCAAGGGAGCAGTACTTC
.	TRBV29-1	many	TRBJ1-2	CSVEGSSNYGYTF	TGCAGCGTTGAGGGCAGTTCTAACTATGGCTACACCTTC
TRBD2	TRBV4-1	many	TRBJ2-2	CASSHPAAGRDTGELFF	TGCGCCAGCAGCCACCCTGCCGCAGGGAGGGACACCGGGGAGCTGTTTTTT
.	TRBV6-1	many	TRBJ2-7	CASTGLSYEQYF	TGTGCCAGCACGGGCCTGTCCTACGAGCAGTACTTC
TRBD2	TRBV19	many	TRBJ2-2	CASSIEGTSQNTGELFF	TGTGCCAGTAGTATAGAGGGGACTAGCCAGAACACCGGGGAGCTGTTTTTT
.	TRBV7-9	.	TRBJ2-1	CASRRGGSDEQFF	TGTGCCAGCAGGAGGGGGGGAAGCGATGAGCAGTTCTTC
.	TRBV20-1	.	TRBJ2-3	CSARVRVGLLGTDTQYF	TGCAGTGCTAGAGTCAGGGTCGGCTTATTGGGCACAGATACGCAGTATTTT
.	TRBV19	many	TRBJ1-5	CASSPWAVGNQPQHF	TGTGCCAGTAGTCCCTGGGCAGTCGGCAATCAGCCCCAGCATTTT
.	TRBV4-1	many	TRBJ1-2	CASSLRRALGVYGYTF	TGCGCCAGCAGCCTCCGGAGGGCCCTGGGGGTCTATGGCTACACCTTC
.	TRBV4-3	many	TRBJ1-6	CASSQDTIYPPLHF	TGCGCCAGCAGCCAAGATACGATCTATCCACCCCTCCACTTT
.	TRBV7-2	many	TRBJ2-5	CASSQGPTQETQYF	TGTGCCAGCAGCCAAGGTCCGACCCAAGAGACCCAGTACTTC
.	TRBV2	many	TRBJ2-7	CASSEEVEQYF	TGTGCCAGCAGTGAAGAGGTCGAGCAGTACTTC
TRBD1	TRBV10-3	many	TRBJ2-3	CAIRRTGSVSTDTQYF	TGTGCCATCAGGAGGACAGGGAGTGTGAGTACAGATACGCAGTATTTT
TRBD1	TRBV4-2	many	TRBJ1-2	CASSQDWDRDGGYTF	TGTGCCAGCAGCCAAGATTGGGACAGGGATGGTGGCTACACCTTC
.	TRBV6-5	few	TRBJ2-5	CASSYSFGGRQETQYF	TGTGCCAGCAGTTACTCGTTCGGTGGGCGGCAAGAGACCCAGTACTTC
.	TRBV7-2	.	TRBJ1-3	CASSSQNSGNTIYF	TGTGCCAGCAGCTCCCAGAACTCTGGAAACACCATATATTTT
TRBD1	TRBV7-9	few	TRBJ1-2	CASSAGTALNYGYTF	TGTGCCAGCAGCGCGGGGACAGCACTAAACTATGGCTACACCTTC
.	TRBV5-4	.	TRBJ2-7	CASSPSWRESYEQYF	TGTGCCAGCAGCCCATCATGGCGGGAAAGCTACGAGCAGTACTTC
.	TRBV5-1	many	TRBJ2-1	CASSFGYDEQFF	TGCGCCAGCAGCTTTGGGTATGATGAGCAGTTCTTC
.	TRBV7-9	.	TRBJ2-7	CASSLDGTYEQYF	TGTGCCAGCAGCTTGGACGGAACCTACGAGCAGTACTTC
.	TRBV5-1	many	TRBJ2-3	CASSPTTGPPGDTQYF	TGCGCCAGCAGCCCAACAACAGGGCCTCCGGGGGATACGCAGTATTTT
.	TRBV24-1	many	TRBJ2-7	CATSDFGSGDSYEQYF	TGTGCCACCAGTGATTTCGGTAGCGGCGATTCCTACGAGCAGTACTTC